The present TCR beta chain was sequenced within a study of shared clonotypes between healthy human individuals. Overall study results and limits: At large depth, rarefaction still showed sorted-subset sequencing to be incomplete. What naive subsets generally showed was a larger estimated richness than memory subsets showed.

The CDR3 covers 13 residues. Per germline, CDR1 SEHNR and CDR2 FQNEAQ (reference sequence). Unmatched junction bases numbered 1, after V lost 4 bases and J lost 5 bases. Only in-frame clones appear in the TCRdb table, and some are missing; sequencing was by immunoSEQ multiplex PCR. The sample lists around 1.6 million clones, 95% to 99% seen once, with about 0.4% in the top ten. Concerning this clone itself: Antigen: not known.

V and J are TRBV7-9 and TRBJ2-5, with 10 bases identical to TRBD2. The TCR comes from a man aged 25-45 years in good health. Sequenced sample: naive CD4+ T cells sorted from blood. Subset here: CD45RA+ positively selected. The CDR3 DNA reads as TGTGCCAGCAGCTCTAGCGGGAGTGAGACCCAGTACTTC. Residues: CASSSSGSETQYF.